This record covers a single TCR beta chain. The study ran its PCR with 60 Vbeta and 13 Jbeta primers. The data were produced by immunoSEQ multiplex PCR, yet TCRdb's version contains in-frame clones alone and is incomplete. The sample holds 50,000 to 70,000 clones. It was healthy bone marrow donors who served as donors. This entry is derived from a study of cytomegalovirus exposure and HLA in healthy donors. The CDR3 spans 17 residues. J was trimmed by 5 bases and V by 6 bases; bases with no gene match: 7. Germline CDR1 reads MDHEN; CDR2 reads SYDVKM. The J gene is TRBJ2-1, the V gene TRBV28, with 16 bases that match TRBD2. The sequenced sample was PBMCs. The clonotype originates from a male donor in good health and CMV-seronegative. CDR3 in amino acids: CASSRGTSGGAHNEQFF. CDR3 in DNA: TGTGCCAGCAGCCGAGGGACTAGCGGGGGGGCCCACAATGAGCAGTTCTTC. Full variable domain (rest looked up from reference TRBV28 and TRBJ2-1): DVKVTQSSRYLVKRTGEKVFLECVQDMDHENMFWYRQDPGLGLRLIYFSYDVKMKEKGDIPEGYSVSREKKERFSLILESASTNQTSMYLCASSRGTSGGAHNEQFFGPGTRLTVL.